The 24 T cell receptor beta chains below come from one sample, sequenced in a study of CD8+ T cells in alopecia areata. The treatment here: oral pan-JAK inhibitor, 5-10 mg twice daily. RNA was extracted and reverse transcribed into cDNA as the sequencing template. Libraries were prepared by immunoSEQ multiplex PCR; TCRdb keeps only in-frame clonotypes and omits some of them. This table has under 350,000 clones, 58% appearing once. The specimen was CD4+ T cells sorted from blood, collected at week 24, from a patient treated with tofacitinib. The receptors shown here come from a human donor with alopecia areata.

V and J are TRBV2 and TRBJ1-2; TRBD1 matches at 7 bases. The CDR3 is made up of 13 amino acids. The V gene end was trimmed by 5 bases and the J gene end by 2 bases; junction bases not matched to a gene: 2. Per the germline V gene, CDR1 is SNHLY and CDR2 is FYNNEI. The DNA for the CDR3 is TGTGCCAGCAGTCCGGGACAGAACTATGGCTACACCTTC. Translating gives CASSPGQNYGYTF.

The V gene is TRBV7-9, the J gene TRBJ1-2; D possibly corresponds to TRBD1 (6 bases). CDR1 SEHNR and CDR2 FQNEAQ come from the germline V gene (reference sequence). There are 15 residues in the CDR3. V was pared by 3 bases and J by 8 bases, with 19 bases between. The CDR3 region has the DNA TGTGCCAGCAGCTTCCGAAGTCCGGGGGCCGGAGGCTACACCTTC. It translates to CASSFRSPGAGGYTF.

This rearrangement joins TRBV5-4 to TRBJ2-2, with D possibly TRBD1 on 5 matching bases. Trimming pared 3 bases from V and 1 base from J, leaving 7 bases between. The CDR3 totals 14 residues. Germline values: CDR1 SGHNT, CDR2 YYREEE (reference sequence). This CDR3 reads CASSSRENTGELFF. CDR3 bases: TGTGCCAGCAGCTCCAGGGAGAACACCGGGGAGCTGTTTTTT.

V gene TRBV4-2 combines with J gene TRBJ1-1; 9 bases are shared with TRBD1. With V trimmed by 1 base and J by 5 bases, 2 bases remained unmatched. This CDR3 is built from 14 residues. CDR1 and CDR2 from the germline V gene are LGHNA and YNFKEQ. The CDR3: CASSQGDRATEAFF. CDR3 nucleotides: TGTGCCAGCAGCCAAGGGGACAGGGCTACTGAAGCTTTCTTT.

The V gene is TRBV5-1, the J gene TRBJ1-1, with D tentatively TRBD1 (6 bases). The V gene's germline CDR1 is SGHRS and CDR2 YFSETQ. This CDR3 has 13 residues. The ends were cut back, 4 bases at V and 10 bases at J, with 17 bases in the middle. The CDR3 sequence: CASSTDRFGGAFF. The CDR3 DNA reads TGCGCCAGCAGCACTGACAGGTTTGGGGGAGCTTTCTTT.

The rearrangement uses TRBV28 and TRBJ2-5; D may be TRBD1 (5 bases). The better agreement between TRBJ2-7 and the DNA end casts doubt on the J call. CDR1 is MDHEN, CDR2 SYDVKM, per germline. CDR3 size: 12 residues. The CDR3 DNA reads as TGTGCCAGCAGTCCCAGGGTGTACGAGCAGTACTTC. Translation gives CASSPRVYEQYF.

This clone was found a few times. The CDR3 loop reads CAWKSGRSGANVLTF. The DNA for the CDR3 is TGTGCCTGGAAATCCGGGCGAAGCGGGGCCAACGTCCTGACTTTC. J is TRBJ2-6 and V is TRBV30; no definite D call. Germline V gene sequence: CDR1 GTSNPN, CDR2 SVGIG (reference sequence). CDR3 size: 15 residues. The V gene lost 4 bases and the J gene lost 4 bases, with 14 bases spanning the gap.

To note about this clone: The same CDR3 also results from other DNA sequences found in this sample. This sequence joins TRBV5-1 and TRBJ2-7; D may match TRBD1 or TRBD2 (5 bases each). V was trimmed by 2 bases and J by 2 bases, leaving 11 bases between them. Germline lookup yields CDR1 SGHRS and CDR2 YFSETQ. The CDR3 has 14 amino acids. The CDR3 protein is CASSLGTGTYEQYF. CDR3 coding DNA: TGCGCCAGCAGCTTAGGGACGGGTACCTACGAGCAGTACTTC. Full variable domain (outside the CDR3, taken from reference TRBV5-1 and TRBJ2-7): KAGVTQTPRYLIKTRGQQVTLSCSPISGHRSVSWYQQTPGQGLQFLFEYFSETQRNKGNFPGRFSGRQFSNSRSEMNVSTLELGDSALYLCASSLGTGTYEQYFGPGTRLTVT.

The chain couples TRBV4-1 to TRBJ2-4; D may correspond to TRBD1 or TRBD2 (5 bases each). CDR1 and CDR2 from the germline V gene are MGHRA and YSYEKL. The germline V and J ends were trimmed by 6 bases and 1 base, with 19 bases remaining between them. The CDR3 length is 17 residues. CDR3 nucleotide sequence: TGCGCCAGCAGGCCTAGCCAGGGCCTATTCGCCAAAAACATTCAGTACTTC. As protein: CASRPSQGLFAKNIQYF.

The J gene is TRBJ1-1, the V gene TRBV4-1; no clear D gene. Germline V CDR1 and CDR2: MGHRA, YSYEKL. The CDR3 spans 12 residues. The V end was cut by 3 bases, the J end by 6 bases, with 8 bases between. CDR3 DNA sequence: TGCGCCAGCAGCCATCCGTACTCTGAAGCTTTCTTT. Amino acids: CASSHPYSEAFF.

The chain carries TRBV15 and TRBJ1-2, with D tentatively TRBD1 (6 bases). The CDR3 has 15 residues. Trimming took 5 bases from V and 7 from J, leaving 20 bases between them. Per germline, CDR1 LNHNV and CDR2 YYDKDF (reference sequence). CDR3 protein: CATSFGGGHTGGYTF. CDR3 DNA: TGTGCCACCAGCTTCGGCGGGGGGCATACGGGTGGCTACACCTTC.

The gene calls are TRBV6-1 and TRBJ1-1, with D unresolved. Germline V gene sequence: CDR1 MNHNS, CDR2 SASEGT. Trimming shortened V by 2 bases and J by 0 bases, and 13 bases separated the two germline ends. The CDR3 runs 16 residues. CDR3 region: CASSERAIVLNTEAFF. CDR3 DNA: TGTGCCAGCAGTGAAAGGGCCATCGTGTTGAACACTGAAGCTTTCTTT.

This clone was counted between two and nine times. The chain has TRBV15 and TRBJ2-6; tentatively, D is TRBD2 (5 bases). Germline values: CDR1 LNHNV, CDR2 YYDKDF (reference sequence). The CDR3 is 15 amino acids. V was clipped by 7 bases and J by 0 bases, with 10 bases between them. CDR3 region: CATTSGSSGANVLTF. The CDR3 coding sequence is TGTGCCACCACTTCGGGATCCTCTGGGGCCAACGTCCTGACTTTC.

The chain has TRBV30 and TRBJ2-5, with D tentatively TRBD2 (6 bases). The V gene lost 0 bases and the J gene lost 0 bases, with 14 bases spanning the gap. Germline CDR1 reads GTSNPN; CDR2 reads SVGIG (reference sequence). The CDR3 has 16 residues. CDR3 protein: CAWSVGVDYNQETQYF. The CDR3 coding sequence is TGTGCCTGGAGTGTAGGGGTGGACTACAACCAAGAGACCCAGTACTTC.

This clone was counted a single time. The chain carries TRBV25-1 and TRBJ1-2, with TRBD1 as a possible D gene (5 bases). V lost 6 bases to trimming and J lost 7 bases, with 12 bases between them. Germline V CDR1 and CDR2: MGHDK, SYGVNS. The CDR3 contains 12 residues. The CDR3 coding sequence is TGTGCCAGCAGGGACACCACGGGTGGCTACACCTTC. It translates to CASRDTTGGYTF.

CDR3: CASKTGGRGNEKLFF. CDR3 in DNA: TGTGCCAGCAAAACAGGGGGCCGCGGCAATGAAAAACTGTTTTTT. The chain employs TRBV7-2 and TRBJ1-4; 9 bases line up with TRBD1. Germline lookup yields CDR1 SGHTA and CDR2 FQGNSA. The CDR3 is made up of 15 amino acids. The junction had 8 bases not matched to a gene; V was cut back by 7 bases and J by 5 bases.

This CDR3 is CATSSGPTLGEKLFF. The CDR3, as DNA: TGTGCCACCAGCAGCGGACCCACACTGGGTGAAAAACTGTTTTTT. The chain uses TRBV15 and TRBJ1-4; D call uncertain. V gave up 3 bases and J gave up 7 bases, with 15 bases separating them. The germline CDR1 and CDR2 sequences are LNHNV and YYDKDF (reference sequence). The CDR3 length is 15 residues.

This clone turned up a few times. The rearrangement uses TRBV29-1 and TRBJ2-5; 7 positions match TRBD1. The CDR3 runs to 15 residues. Germline CDR1 is SQVTM and CDR2 is ANQGSEA. V shed 5 bases and J 1 base; nucleotides not matched to a gene: 10. CDR3 residues: CSVIPPDRAQETQYF. In nucleotides, the CDR3 is TGCAGCGTTATCCCTCCAGACAGGGCCCAAGAGACCCAGTACTTC.

The gene calls are TRBV30 and TRBJ1-4; D remains ambiguous. This CDR3 is 17 amino acids long. Germline V gives CDR1 GTSNPN, CDR2 SVGIG (reference sequence). The V gene lost 4 bases and the J gene lost 2 bases, with 20 bases spanning the gap. The CDR3 region has the DNA TGTGCCTGGAAATTCCGACCTCCGATGGGGACTAATGAAAAACTGTTTTTT. Translated, it gives CAWKFRPPMGTNEKLFF.

This clone was seen a few times. The chain links TRBV7-2 to TRBJ2-7; the D gene is possibly TRBD2 (6 bases). Germline lookup yields CDR1 SGHTA and CDR2 FQGNSA. V was shortened by 5 bases and J by 3 bases, with 11 bases between the two germline ends. The CDR3 extends over 13 amino acids. The CDR3 DNA follows: TGTGCCAGCAGCCCGCCGGAGGGCTACGAGCAGTACTTC. Its protein product is CASSPPEGYEQYF.

V is TRBV6-1 and J is TRBJ2-1, with D tentatively TRBD1 or TRBD2 (5 bases each). This CDR3 is built from 17 residues. Germline V gives CDR1 MNHNS, CDR2 SASEGT. V shed 4 bases and J shed 0 bases, with 16 bases lying between them. The CDR3 nucleotides are TGTGCCAGCAGTGTAAGTGGGGGTTCAAGCTCCTACAATGAGCAGTTCTTC. Translating it yields CASSVSGGSSSYNEQFF.

V and J are TRBV7-9 and TRBJ1-2; D is perhaps TRBD1 (6 bases). V lost 5 bases and J 3 bases, leaving 13 bases between the germline ends. The CDR3 length is 14 residues. Germline-derived CDR1 and CDR2 are SEHNR and FQNEAQ (reference sequence). In DNA form, the CDR3 reads TGTGCCAGCAGCCCATCTCAGGGGTACTATGGCTACACCTTC. This gives the protein CASSPSQGYYGYTF.

The V gene is TRBV27, the J gene TRBJ2-7; 9 bases line up with TRBD1. J lost 3 bases, V lost 0 bases, and 6 bases had no gene match. Germline lookup yields CDR1 MNHEY and CDR2 SMNVEV (reference sequence). CDR3 length: 16 residues. Here the CDR3 reads CASSLSIRTGVYEQYF. The CDR3 region has the DNA TGTGCCAGCAGTTTATCGATCAGGACAGGGGTCTACGAGCAGTACTTC.

This clone was detected once. The J gene is TRBJ1-1, the V gene TRBV5-1; 8 bases fit TRBD1. The V gene's germline CDR1 is SGHRS and CDR2 YFSETQ. This CDR3 is 14 amino acids long. V was pared by 4 bases and J by 4 bases, with 6 bases of the junction left unmatched. CDR3 DNA sequence: TGCGCCAGCAGCAGGACAGGGTTGGGCACTGAAGCTTTCTTT. Its protein product is CASSRTGLGTEAFF.